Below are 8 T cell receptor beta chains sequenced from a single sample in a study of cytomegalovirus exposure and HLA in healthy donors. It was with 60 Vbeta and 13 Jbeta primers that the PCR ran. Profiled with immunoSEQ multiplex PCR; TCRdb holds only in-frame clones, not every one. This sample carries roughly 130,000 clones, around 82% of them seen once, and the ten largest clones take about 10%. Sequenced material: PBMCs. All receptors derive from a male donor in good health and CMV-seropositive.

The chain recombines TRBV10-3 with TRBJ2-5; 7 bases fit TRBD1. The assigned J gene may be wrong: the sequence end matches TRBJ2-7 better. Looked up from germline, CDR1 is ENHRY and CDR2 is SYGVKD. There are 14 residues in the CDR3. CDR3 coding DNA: TGTGCCATCAGTGACAGACAGGGTAGGAGCGAGCAGTACTTC. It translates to CAISDRQGRSEQYF.

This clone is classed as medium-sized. CDR3 residues: CASSLVSAGRNEQYF. The DNA of the CDR3 is TGTGCCAGCAGCTTGGTGTCAGCAGGTCGGAACGAGCAGTACTTC. The genes are TRBV5-4 and TRBJ2-7, with D unresolved. V was shortened by 0 bases and J by 5 bases, with 15 bases between the two germline ends. CDR3 size: 15 residues. Germline V gene sequence: CDR1 SGHNT, CDR2 YYREEE (reference sequence).

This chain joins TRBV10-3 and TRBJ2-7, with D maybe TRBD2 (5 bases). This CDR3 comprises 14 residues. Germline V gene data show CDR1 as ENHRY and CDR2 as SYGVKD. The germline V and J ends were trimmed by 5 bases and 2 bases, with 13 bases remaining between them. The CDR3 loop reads CAISPLGGPYEQYF. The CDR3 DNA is TGTGCCATCAGTCCCCTGGGCGGGCCCTACGAGCAGTACTTC.

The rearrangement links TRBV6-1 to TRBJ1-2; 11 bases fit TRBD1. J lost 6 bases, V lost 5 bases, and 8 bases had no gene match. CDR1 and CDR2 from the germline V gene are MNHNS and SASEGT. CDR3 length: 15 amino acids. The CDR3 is CASSPPDRGLDGYTF. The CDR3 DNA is TGTGCCAGCAGTCCCCCGGACAGGGGGCTCGATGGCTACACCTTC.

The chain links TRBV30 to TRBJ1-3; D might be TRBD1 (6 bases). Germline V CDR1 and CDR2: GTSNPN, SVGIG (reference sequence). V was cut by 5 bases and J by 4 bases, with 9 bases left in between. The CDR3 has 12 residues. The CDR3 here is CAWGRGGNTIYF. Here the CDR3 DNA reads TGTGCCTGGGGCAGGGGCGGAAACACCATATATTTT. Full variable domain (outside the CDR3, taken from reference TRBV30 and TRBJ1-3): SQTIHQWPATLVQPVGSPLSLECTVEGTSNPNLYWYRQAAGRGLQLLFYSVGIGQISSEVPQNLSASRPQDRQFILSSKKLLLSDSGFYLCAWGRGGNTIYFGEGSWLTVV.

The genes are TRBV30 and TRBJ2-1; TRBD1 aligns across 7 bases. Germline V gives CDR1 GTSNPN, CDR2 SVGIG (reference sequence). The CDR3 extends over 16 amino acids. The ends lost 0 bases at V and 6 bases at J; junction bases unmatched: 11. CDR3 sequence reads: CAWSVGIGQGVNEQFF. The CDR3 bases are TGTGCCTGGAGTGTCGGTATAGGGCAGGGGGTCAATGAGCAGTTCTTC.

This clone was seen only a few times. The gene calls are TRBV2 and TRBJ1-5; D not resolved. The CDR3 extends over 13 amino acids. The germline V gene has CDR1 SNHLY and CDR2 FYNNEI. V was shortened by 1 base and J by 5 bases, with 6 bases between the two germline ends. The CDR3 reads CASSEGPDQPQHF. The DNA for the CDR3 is TGTGCCAGCAGTGAAGGTCCGGATCAGCCCCAGCATTTT.

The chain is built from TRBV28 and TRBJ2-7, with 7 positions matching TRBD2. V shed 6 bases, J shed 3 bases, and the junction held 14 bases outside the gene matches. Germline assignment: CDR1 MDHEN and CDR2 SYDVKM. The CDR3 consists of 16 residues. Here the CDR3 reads CASRFAWGGFDYEQYF. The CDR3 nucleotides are TGTGCCAGCAGGTTTGCTTGGGGGGGATTTGACTACGAGCAGTACTTC.